This T cell receptor beta chain is from a study of T cell responses to AZD1222 COVID-19 vaccine. Findings and limits, study-wide: There were repertoire samples only from the period after the peak T cell response. The study identified only a handful of AZD1222 recipients as seropositive at baseline.

TCRdb's table, derived via immunoSEQ multiplex PCR, lists solely in-frame clones and lacks some. The table shows 100,000 to 150,000 clones, with roughly 91% occurring only once. In its sample, this clone was seen once. Antigen specificity is unknown. The CDR3 covers 16 residues. J lost 5 bases, V lost 6 bases, and 9 bases had no gene match. Germline CDR1 is LNHDA and CDR2 is SQIVND (reference sequence). This sequence originates from an adult in good health. This rearrangement joins TRBV19 to TRBJ2-5, with TRBD2 identical over 13 bases. Specimen: peripheral blood, collected on day 0 of MenACWY control vaccination. The CDR3 DNA is TGTGCCAGTAGCCCAAGGACTAGCGGGAGTGGGGAGACCCAGTACTTC. Translation gives CASSPRTSGSGETQYF.